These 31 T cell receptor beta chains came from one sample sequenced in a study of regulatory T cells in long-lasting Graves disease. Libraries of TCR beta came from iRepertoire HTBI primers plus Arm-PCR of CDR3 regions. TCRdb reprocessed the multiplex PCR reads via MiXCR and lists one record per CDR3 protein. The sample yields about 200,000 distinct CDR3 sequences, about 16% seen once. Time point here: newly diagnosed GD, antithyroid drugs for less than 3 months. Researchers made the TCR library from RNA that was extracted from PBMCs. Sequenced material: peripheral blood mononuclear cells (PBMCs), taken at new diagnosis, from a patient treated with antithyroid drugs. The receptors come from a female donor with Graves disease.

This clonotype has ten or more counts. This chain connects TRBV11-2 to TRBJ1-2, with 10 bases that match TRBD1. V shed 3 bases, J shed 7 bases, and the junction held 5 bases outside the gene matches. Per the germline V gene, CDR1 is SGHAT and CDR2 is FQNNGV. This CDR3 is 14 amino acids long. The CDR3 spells CASSFLGTGAGYTF. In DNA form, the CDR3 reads TGTGCCAGCAGCTTCCTGGGGACAGGGGCTGGCTACACCTTC.

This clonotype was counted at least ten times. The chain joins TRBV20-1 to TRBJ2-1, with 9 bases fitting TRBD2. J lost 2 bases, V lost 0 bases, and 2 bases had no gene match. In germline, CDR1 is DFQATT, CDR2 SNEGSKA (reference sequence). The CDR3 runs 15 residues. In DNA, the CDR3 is TGCAGTGCTAGAGATAGCGGGAGCGCCTACAATGAGCAGTTCTTC. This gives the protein CSARDSGSAYNEQFF.

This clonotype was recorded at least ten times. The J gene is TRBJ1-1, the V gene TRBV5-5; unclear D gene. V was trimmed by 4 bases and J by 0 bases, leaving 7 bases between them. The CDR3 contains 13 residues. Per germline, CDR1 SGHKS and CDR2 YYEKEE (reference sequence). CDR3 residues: CASSPFMNTEAFF. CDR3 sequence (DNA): TGTGCCAGCAGCCCCTTCATGAACACTGAAGCTTTCTTT. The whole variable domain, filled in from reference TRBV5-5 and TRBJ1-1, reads DAGVTQSPTHLIKTRGQQVTLRCSPISGHKSVSWYQQVLGQGPQFIFQYYEKEERGRGNFPDRFSARQFPNYSSELNVNALLLGDSALYLCASSPFMNTEAFFGQGTRLTVV.

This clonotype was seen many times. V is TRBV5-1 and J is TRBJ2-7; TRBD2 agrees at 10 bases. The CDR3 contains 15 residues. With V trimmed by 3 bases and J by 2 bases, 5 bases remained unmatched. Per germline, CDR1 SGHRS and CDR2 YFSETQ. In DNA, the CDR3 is TGCGCCAGCAGCTCCGACGGGACTAGCGCCTACGAGCAGTACTTC. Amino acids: CASSSDGTSAYEQYF.

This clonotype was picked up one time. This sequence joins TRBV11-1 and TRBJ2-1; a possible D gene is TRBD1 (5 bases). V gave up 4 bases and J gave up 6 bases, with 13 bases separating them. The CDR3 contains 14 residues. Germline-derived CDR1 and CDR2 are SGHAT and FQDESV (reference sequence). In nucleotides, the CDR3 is TGTGCCAGCAGCTCCCCTAGGGGAAGCAATGAGCAGTTCTTC. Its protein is CASSSPRGSNEQFF.

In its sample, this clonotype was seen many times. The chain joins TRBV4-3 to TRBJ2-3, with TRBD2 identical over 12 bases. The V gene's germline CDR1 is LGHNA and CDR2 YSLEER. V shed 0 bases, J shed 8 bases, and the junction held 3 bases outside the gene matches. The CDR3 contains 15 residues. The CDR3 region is CASSQDQTSGSTQYF. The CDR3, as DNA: TGCGCCAGCAGCCAAGATCAGACTAGCGGGAGTACGCAGTATTTT.

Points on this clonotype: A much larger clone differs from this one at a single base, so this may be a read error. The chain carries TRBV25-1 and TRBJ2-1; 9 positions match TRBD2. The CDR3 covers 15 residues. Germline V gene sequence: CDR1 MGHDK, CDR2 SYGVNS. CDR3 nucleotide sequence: TGTGCCAACAGTAGTGTCCTAGCGGGAAGCAATGAGCAGTTCTTC. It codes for CANSSVLAGSNEQFF. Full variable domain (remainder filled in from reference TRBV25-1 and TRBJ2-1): EADIYQTPRYLVIGTGKKITLECSQTMGHDKMYWYQQDPGMELHLIHYSYGVNSTEKGDLSSESTVSRIRTEHFPLTLESARPSHTSQYLCANSSVLAGSNEQFFGPGTRLTVL.

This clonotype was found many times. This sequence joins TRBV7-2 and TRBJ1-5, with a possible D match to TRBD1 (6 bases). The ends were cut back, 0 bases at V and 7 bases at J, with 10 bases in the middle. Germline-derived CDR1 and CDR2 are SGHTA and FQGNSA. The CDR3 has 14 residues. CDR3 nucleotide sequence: TGTGCCAGCAGCTTAGCCCACAGGGACCAGCCCCAGCATTTT. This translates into CASSLAHRDQPQHF.

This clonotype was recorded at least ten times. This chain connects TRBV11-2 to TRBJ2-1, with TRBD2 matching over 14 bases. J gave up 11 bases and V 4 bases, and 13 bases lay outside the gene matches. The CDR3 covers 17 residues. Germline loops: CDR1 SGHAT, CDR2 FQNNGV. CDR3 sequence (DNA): TGTGCCAGCAGCTCGATGAAGGGACTAGCGGGAGAAGGTCAGCAGTTCTTC. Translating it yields CASSSMKGLAGEGQQFF.

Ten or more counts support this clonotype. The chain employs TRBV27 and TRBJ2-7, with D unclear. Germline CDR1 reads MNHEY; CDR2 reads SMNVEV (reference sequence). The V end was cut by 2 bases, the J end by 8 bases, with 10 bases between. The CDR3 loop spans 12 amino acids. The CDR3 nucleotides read TGTGCCAGCAGTTTAGTAGGCAGTCAGCAGTACTTC. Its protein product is CASSLVGSQQYF.

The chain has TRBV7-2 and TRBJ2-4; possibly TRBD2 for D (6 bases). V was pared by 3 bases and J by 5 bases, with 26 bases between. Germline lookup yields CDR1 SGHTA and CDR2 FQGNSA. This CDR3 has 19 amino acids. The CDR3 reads CASSFLFVGRGGLENIQYF. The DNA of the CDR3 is TGTGCCAGCAGCTTTCTGTTTGTCGGGCGGGGCGGTTTAGAAAACATTCAGTACTTC.

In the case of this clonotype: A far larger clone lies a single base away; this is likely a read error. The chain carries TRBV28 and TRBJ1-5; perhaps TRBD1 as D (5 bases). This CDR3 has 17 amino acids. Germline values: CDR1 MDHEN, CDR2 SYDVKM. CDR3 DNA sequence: TGTGCCAGCAGCCCCACCCAGTGGGACCATAGCGATCAGCCCCAGCATTTT. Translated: CASSPTQWDHSDQPQHF.

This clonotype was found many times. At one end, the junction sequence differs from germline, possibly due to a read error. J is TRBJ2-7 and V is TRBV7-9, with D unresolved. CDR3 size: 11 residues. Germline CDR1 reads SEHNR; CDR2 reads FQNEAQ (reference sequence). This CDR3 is CASTLSYEQYF. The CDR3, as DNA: TGTGCCAGCACCTTAAGCTACGAGCAGTACTTC.

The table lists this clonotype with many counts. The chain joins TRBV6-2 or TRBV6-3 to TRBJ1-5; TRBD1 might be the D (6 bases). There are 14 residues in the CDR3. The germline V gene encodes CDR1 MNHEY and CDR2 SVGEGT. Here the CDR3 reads CASWGRSGYQPQHF. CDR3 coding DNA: TGTGCTTCCTGGGGGCGATCGGGGTACCAGCCCCAGCATTTT.

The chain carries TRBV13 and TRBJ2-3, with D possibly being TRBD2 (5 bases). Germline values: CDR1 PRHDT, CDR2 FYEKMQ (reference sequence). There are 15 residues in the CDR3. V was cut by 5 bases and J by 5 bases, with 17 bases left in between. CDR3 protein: CASSPVGLARDTQYF. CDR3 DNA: TGTGCCAGCAGCCCCGTGGGTCTAGCAAGAGATACGCAGTATTTT.

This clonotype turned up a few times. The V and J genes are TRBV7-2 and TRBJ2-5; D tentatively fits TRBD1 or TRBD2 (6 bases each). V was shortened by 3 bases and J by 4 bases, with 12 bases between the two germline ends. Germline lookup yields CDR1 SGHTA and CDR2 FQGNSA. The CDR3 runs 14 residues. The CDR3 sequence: CASSLVKGGETQYF. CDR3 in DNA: TGTGCCAGCAGCTTGGTTAAGGGGGGAGAGACCCAGTACTTC.

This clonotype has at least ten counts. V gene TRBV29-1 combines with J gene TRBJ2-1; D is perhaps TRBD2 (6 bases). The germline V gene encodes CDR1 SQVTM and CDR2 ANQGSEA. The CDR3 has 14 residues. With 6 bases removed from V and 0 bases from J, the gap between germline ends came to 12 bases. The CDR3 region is CSVRLGGSYNEQFF. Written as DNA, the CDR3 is TGCAGCGTCCGCCTGGGGGGCTCCTACAATGAGCAGTTCTTC.

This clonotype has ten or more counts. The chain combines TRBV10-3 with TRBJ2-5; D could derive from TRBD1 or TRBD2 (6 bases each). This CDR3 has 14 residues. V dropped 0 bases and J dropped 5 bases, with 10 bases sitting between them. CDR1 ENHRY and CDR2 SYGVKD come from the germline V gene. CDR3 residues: CAISESTGRETQYF. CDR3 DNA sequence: TGTGCCATCAGTGAGTCTACAGGGAGGGAGACCCAGTACTTC.

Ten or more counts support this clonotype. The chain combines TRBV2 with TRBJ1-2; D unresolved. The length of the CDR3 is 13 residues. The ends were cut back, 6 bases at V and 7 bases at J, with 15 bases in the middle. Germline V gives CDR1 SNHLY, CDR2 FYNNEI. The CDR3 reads CASSDEGPTGYTF. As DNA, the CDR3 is TGTGCCAGCAGCGACGAAGGGCCTACTGGCTACACCTTC.

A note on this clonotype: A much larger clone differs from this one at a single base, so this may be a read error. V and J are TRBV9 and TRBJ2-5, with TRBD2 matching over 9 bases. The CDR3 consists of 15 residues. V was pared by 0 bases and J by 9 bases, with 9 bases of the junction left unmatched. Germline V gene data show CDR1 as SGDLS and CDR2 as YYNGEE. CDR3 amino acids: CASSVGRAGGEAQYF. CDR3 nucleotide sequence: TGTGCCAGCAGCGTAGGGAGAGCGGGAGGTGAGGCCCAGTACTTC. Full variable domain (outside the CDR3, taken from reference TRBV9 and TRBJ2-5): DSGVTQTPKHLITATGQRVTLRCSPRSGDLSVYWYQQSLDQGLQFLIQYYNGEERAKGNILERFSAQQFPDLHSELNLSSLELGDSALYFCASSVGRAGGEAQYFGPGTRLLVL.

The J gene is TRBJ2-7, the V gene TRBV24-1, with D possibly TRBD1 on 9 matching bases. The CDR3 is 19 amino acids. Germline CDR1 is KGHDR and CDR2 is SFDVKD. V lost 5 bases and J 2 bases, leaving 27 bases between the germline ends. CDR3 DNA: TGTGCCACCAGTGGCGATACAGGGGGCGTTCTAGCGGGTGCCTACGAGCAGTACTTC. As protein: CATSGDTGGVLAGAYEQYF.

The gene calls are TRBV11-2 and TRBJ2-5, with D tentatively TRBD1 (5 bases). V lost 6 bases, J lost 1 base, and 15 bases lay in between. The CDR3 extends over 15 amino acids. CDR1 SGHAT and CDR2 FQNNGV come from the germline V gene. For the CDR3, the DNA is TGTGCCAGCAGAAGGGGCCAGGGTTTCCAAGAGACCCAGTACTTC. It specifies CASRRGQGFQETQYF.

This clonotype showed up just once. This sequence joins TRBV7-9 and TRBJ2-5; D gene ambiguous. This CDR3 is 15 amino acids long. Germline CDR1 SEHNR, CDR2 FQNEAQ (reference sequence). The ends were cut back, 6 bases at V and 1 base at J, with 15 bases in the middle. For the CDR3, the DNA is TGTGCCAGCAGTCCGGTAGGAGCCATCCAAGAGACCCAGTACTTC. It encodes CASSPVGAIQETQYF. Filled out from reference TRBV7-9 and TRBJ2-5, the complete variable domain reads DTGVSQNPRHKITKRGQNVTFRCDPISEHNRLYWYRQTLGQGPEFLTYFQNEAQLEKSRLLSDRFSAERPKGSFSTLEIQRTEQGDSAMYLCASSPVGAIQETQYFGPGTRLLVL.

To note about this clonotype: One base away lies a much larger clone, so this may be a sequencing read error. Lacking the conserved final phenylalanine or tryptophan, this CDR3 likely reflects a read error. The CDR3, as DNA: TGTGCCAGCAGTTATTCTCCGGGACCTACTGAAGCTTTCCTT. Its translation: CASSYSPGPTEAFL. The rearrangement uses TRBV6-2 or TRBV6-3 and TRBJ1-1, with D possibly being TRBD1 (5 bases). CDR3 length: 14 amino acids. Germline values: CDR1 MNHEY, CDR2 SVGEGT. V gave up 3 bases and J gave up 5 bases, with 13 bases separating them.

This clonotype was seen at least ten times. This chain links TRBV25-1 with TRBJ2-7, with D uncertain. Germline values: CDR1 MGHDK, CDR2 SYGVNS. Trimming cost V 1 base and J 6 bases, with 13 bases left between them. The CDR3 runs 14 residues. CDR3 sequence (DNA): TGTGCCAGCAGTGAATGGTCTAGTAACGGCGAGCAGTACTTC. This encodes CASSEWSSNGEQYF.

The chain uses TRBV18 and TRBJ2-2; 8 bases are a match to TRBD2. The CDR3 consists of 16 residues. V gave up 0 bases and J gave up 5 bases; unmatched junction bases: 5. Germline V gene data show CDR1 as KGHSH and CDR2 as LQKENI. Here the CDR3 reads CASSPPSGSTTGELFF. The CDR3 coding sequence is TGTGCCAGCTCACCACCGAGCGGGAGTACAACCGGGGAGCTGTTTTTT.

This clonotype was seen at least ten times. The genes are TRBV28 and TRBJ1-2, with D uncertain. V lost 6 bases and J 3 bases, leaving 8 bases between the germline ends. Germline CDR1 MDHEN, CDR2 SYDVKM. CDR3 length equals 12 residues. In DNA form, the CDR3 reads TGTGCCAGCAGCGAAGCCCACTATGGCTACACCTTC. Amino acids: CASSEAHYGYTF.

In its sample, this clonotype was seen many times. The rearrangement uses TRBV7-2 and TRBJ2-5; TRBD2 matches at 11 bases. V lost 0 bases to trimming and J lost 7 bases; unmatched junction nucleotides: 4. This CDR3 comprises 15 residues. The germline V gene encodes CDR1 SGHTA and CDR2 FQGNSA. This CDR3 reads CASSLARLAGGTQYF. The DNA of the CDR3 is TGTGCCAGCAGCTTAGCTAGGCTAGCGGGAGGGACCCAGTACTTC.

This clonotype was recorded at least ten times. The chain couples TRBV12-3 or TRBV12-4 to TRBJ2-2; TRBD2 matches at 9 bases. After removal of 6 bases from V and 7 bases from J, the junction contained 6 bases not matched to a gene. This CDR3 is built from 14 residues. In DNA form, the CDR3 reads TGTGCCAGCAGATATAGCGGGAGCGGCGGGGAGCTGTTTTTT. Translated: CASRYSGSGGELFF.

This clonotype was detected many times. The CDR3 nucleotides are TGTGCCACCAGCGGGAGGGGGCGGGGAGAGACCCAGTACTTC. Amino acids: CATSGRGRGETQYF. The chain has TRBV15 and TRBJ2-5, with D possibly being TRBD1 or TRBD2 (7 bases each). This CDR3 spans 14 amino acids. Germline-derived CDR1 and CDR2 are LNHNV and YYDKDF (reference sequence). The germline V and J ends were trimmed by 5 bases and 4 bases, with 14 bases remaining between them.

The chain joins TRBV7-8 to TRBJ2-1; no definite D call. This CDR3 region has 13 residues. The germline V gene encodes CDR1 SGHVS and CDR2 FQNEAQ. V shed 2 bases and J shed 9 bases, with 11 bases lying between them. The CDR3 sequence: CASSLSSSGEQFF. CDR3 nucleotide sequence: TGTGCCAGCAGCTTAAGTTCTTCTGGTGAGCAGTTCTTC.